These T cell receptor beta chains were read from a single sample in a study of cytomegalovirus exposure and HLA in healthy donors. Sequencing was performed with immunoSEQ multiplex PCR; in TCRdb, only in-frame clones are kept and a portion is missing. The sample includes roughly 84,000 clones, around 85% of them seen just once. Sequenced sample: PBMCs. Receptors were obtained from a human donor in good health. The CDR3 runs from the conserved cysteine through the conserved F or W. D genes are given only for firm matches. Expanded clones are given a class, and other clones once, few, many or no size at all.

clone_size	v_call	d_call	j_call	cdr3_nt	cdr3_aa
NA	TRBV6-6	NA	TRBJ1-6	TGTGCCAGCAGTACAGAATTCAATTCACCCCTCCACTTT	CASSTEFNSPLHF
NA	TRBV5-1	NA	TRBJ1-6	TGCGCCAGCACCTCGCAGGGCTATAATTCACCCCTCAACTTT	CASTSQGYNSPLNF
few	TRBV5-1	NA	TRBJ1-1	TGCGCCAGCAGCTTGGATACGGGGAACACTGAAGCTTTCTTT	CASSLDTGNTEAFF
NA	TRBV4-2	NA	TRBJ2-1	TGTGCCAGCAGCCAAGCTCTCGGGCAGGGCGGCCACAATGAGCAGTTCTTC	CASSQALGQGGHNEQFF
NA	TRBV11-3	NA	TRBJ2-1	TGTGCCAGCAGCTTAGGTAGCTCCTACAATGAGCAGTTCTTC	CASSLGSSYNEQFF
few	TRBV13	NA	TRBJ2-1	TGTGCCAGCAGCTTAGGGAGGGACTCCTACAATGAGCAGTTCTTC	CASSLGRDSYNEQFF
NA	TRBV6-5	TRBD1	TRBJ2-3	TGTGCCAGCAGGCCGACAGGGTCCCCAGATACGCAGTATTTT	CASRPTGSPDTQYF
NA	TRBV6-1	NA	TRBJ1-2	TGTGCCAGCAGTGGCGGAAACCGAAGAGGCTACACCTTC	CASSGGNRRGYTF
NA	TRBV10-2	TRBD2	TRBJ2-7	TGCGCCAGCGCCGGGACTAGCGGGGGTGGAAACCTCCACTTGATCGCCTACGAGCAGTACTTC	CASAGTSGGGNLHLIAYEQYF
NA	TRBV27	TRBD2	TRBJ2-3	TGTGCCAGCAGTTTTCATCTGGGACTAGCGGCAGATACGCAGTATTTT	CASSFHLGLAADTQYF
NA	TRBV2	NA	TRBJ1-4	TGTGCCAGCAGTCCCCGCGGTCTCGTCCGTTCGGATGAAAAACTGTTTTTT	CASSPRGLVRSDEKLFF
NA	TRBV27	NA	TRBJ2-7	TGTGCCAGCAGCTTAGAGTCAAGCGGGCAACCCTACGAGCAGTACTTC	CASSLESSGQPYEQYF
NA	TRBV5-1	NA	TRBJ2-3	TGCGCCAGCAGCTGGAGGGGGGGGAGTCCTAGCACAGATACGCAGTATTTT	CASSWRGGSPSTDTQYF
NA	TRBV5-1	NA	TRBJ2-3	TGCGCCAGCAGCTTGGGGCAGGGGAGTGCAGATACGCAGTATTTT	CASSLGQGSADTQYF
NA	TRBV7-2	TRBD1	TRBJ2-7	TGTGCCAGCAGATCCTCGGACAGGGTGTTCGACGAGCAGTACTTC	CASRSSDRVFDEQYF
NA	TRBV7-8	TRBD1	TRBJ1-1	TGTGCCAGCAGCGACTCCCCCGGGACAGGGGGCAGAAACACTGAAGCTTTCTTT	CASSDSPGTGGRNTEAFF
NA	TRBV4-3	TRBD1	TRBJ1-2	TGCGCCAGCAGCCACCTTGGACAGGTCGGTAACTATGGCTACCCCTTC	CASSHLGQVGNYGYPF
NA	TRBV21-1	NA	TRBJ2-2	TGTGCCAGACCAGGGACAGGGGGCGGTCACACCGGGGAGCTGTTTTTT	CARPGTGGGHTGELFF
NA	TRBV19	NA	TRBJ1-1	TGTGCCAGTAGTATAGCAGGGGACACTGAAGCTTTCTTT	CASSIAGDTEAFF
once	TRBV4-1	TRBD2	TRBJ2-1	TGCGCCAGCAGCCAGTTAGCGGGGGAAACATACAATGAGCAGTTCTTC	CASSQLAGETYNEQFF
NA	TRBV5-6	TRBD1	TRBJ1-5	TGTGCCAGCAGCCGGATAGGGACAGAATATCAGCCCCAGCATTTT	CASSRIGTEYQPQHF
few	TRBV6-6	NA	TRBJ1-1	TGTGCCAGCAGTTACTCGACACAGGCGGGAGAAGCTTTCTTT	CASSYSTQAGEAFF
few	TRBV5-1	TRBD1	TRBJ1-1	TGCGCCAGTTCCCGGACAGGGTGGGACACTGAAGCTTTCTTT	CASSRTGWDTEAFF
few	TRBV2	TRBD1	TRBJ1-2	TGTGCCAGCAGTGGACAGGGGCTGCTCTCCTATGGCTACACCTTC	CASSGQGLLSYGYTF
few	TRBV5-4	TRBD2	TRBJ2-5	TGTGCCAGCAGCCCGACTAGCGAAGAGACCCAGTACTTC	CASSPTSEETQYF
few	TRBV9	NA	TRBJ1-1	TGTGCCAGCAGCATGATGGGAGGGCAAAACACTGAAGCTTTCTTT	CASSMMGGQNTEAFF
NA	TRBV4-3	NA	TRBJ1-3	TGCGCCAGCAGCCAAGCTCCAGGGCTAGGAAACACCATATATTTT	CASSQAPGLGNTIYF
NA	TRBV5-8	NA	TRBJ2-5	TGTGCCAGCAGCTTCGAACGGGGTGCCGCGAAGACCCAGTACTTC	CASSFERGAAKTQYF
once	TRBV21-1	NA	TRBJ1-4	TGTGCCAGCAGCAGGGGAGGGGGGGGAGCAACTAATGAAAAACTGTTTTTT	CASSRGGGGATNEKLFF
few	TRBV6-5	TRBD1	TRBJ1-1	TGTGCCAGCAGGCTCCGGGACAGTGGGGGAACTTTCTTT	CASRLRDSGGTFF
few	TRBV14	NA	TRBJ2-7	TGTGCCAGCAGCCAAGTTAAGCGGCCCTCCTACGAGCAGTACTTC	CASSQVKRPSYEQYF
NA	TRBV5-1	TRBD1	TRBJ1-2	TGCGCCAGCAGCTTGGGGACAGGGTCCTATGGCTACACCTTC	CASSLGTGSYGYTF
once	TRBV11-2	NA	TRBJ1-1	TGTGCCAGCTCAGGGCAGCAGAACACTGAAGCTTTCTTT	CASSGQQNTEAFF
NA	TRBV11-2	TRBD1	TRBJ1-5	TGTGCCAGCAGCCCAGGGACAGGGGGCAATCAGCCCCAGCATTTT	CASSPGTGGNQPQHF
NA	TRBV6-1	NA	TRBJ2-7	TGTGCCAGTTATTCGAGCGACAGGAGGTGCGAGCAGTACTTC	CASYSSDRRCEQYF
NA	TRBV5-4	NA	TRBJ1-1	TGTGCCAGCAGCTTGGAGCCAAACACTGAAGCTTTCTTT	CASSLEPNTEAFF
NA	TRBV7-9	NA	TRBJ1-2	TGTGCCAGCACCGAGACCGACAGGATGAACTATGGCTACACCTTC	CASTETDRMNYGYTF
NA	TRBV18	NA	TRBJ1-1	TGTGCCAGCTCACCACCCCAGGTTCTGAACACTGAAGCTTTCTTT	CASSPPQVLNTEAFF
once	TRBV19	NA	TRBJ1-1	TGTGCCAGTAGTAGGTCAGTTTTGACTGAAGCTTTCTTT	CASSRSVLTEAFF
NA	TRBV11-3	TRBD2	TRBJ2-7	TGTGCCAGCAGCTCGACTAGCGGCTCCTACGAGCAGTACTTC	CASSSTSGSYEQYF
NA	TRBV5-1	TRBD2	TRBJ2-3	TGCGCCAGCAGCCCAGGGACTAGCAGTAGCACAGATACGCAGTATTTT	CASSPGTSSSTDTQYF
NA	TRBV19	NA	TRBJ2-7	TGTGCCAGTAGTTTCAGGGACGAGCAGTACTTC	CASSFRDEQYF
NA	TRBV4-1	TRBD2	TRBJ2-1	TGCGCCAGCAGCCAAGGTCTCGGGACTAGGGGCTCCTACAATGAGCAGTTCTTC	CASSQGLGTRGSYNEQFF
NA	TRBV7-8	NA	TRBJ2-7	TGTGCCAGCAGCTTACTCGGGACTGCTGCCTACGAGCAGTACTTC	CASSLLGTAAYEQYF
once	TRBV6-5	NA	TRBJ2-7	TGTGCCAGCAGGTCGGCGGGGAACGAGCAGTACTTC	CASRSAGNEQYF
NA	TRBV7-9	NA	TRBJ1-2	TGTGCCAGCAGCTTATCGGGGGTAGATGGCTACACCTTC	CASSLSGVDGYTF
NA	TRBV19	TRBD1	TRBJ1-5	TGTGCCAGTAGTATCGGGGTTTCCAGGGGGCACAACAATCAGCCCCAGCATTTT	CASSIGVSRGHNNQPQHF
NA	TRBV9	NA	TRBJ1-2	TGTGCCAGCAGCGTAGTATCAGGAGGTGGCTACACCTTC	CASSVVSGGGYTF
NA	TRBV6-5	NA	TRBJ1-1	TGTGCCAGCAGTCCCGGGGGGGCTACGAACACTGAAGCTTTCTTT	CASSPGGATNTEAFF
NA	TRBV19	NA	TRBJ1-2	TGTGCCAGTAGTATCCTCACGCAGGGTGATGGTGGCTACACCTTC	CASSILTQGDGGYTF
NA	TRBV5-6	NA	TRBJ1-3	TGTGCCAGCAGCTTTCGGTTTAGCGGTGGAAACACCATATATTTT	CASSFRFSGGNTIYF
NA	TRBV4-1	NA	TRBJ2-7	TGCGCCAGCAGCCGATTGGACAGTTCCTACGAGCAGTACTTC	CASSRLDSSYEQYF
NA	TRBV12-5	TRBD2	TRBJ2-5	TGTGCTAGTGCTTTGAGCGGGGCCCAAGAGACCCAGTACTTC	CASALSGAQETQYF